This entry lists 8 T cell receptor beta chains sequenced from one sample in a study of radiotherapy plus CTLA-4 blockade in lung cancer. Method: immunoSEQ multiplex PCR; TCRdb's copy keeps in-frame clones and lacks some. Here the sample spans about 80,000 clones, 86% being singletons. Material: peripheral blood, obtained from a patient treated with radiotherapy plus ipilimumab. The source of these receptors is a human donor with non-small cell lung cancer who had a partial response to radiotherapy plus ipilimumab.

The sample holds one count of this clone. J is TRBJ1-5 and V is TRBV28; 7 bases match TRBD1. There are 14 residues in the CDR3. V gave up 3 bases and J gave up 7 bases; unmatched junction bases: 6. Germline V lookup: CDR1 MDHEN, CDR2 SYDVKM. The CDR3 region has the DNA TGTGCCAGCAGTTTGACAGGGCGGGAACAGCCCCAGCATTTT. The encoded protein is CASSLTGREQPQHF. Together with reference TRBV28 and TRBJ1-5, the CDR3 gives the full variable domain: DVKVTQSSRYLVKRTGEKVFLECVQDMDHENMFWYRQDPGLGLRLIYFSYDVKMKEKGDIPEGYSVSREKKERFSLILESASTNQTSMYLCASSLTGREQPQHFGDGTRLSIL.

The V gene is TRBV5-1, the J gene TRBJ1-3; TRBD1 agrees at 9 bases. V was clipped by 4 bases and J by 2 bases; unmatched bases: 4. CDR3 length equals 15 residues. Germline CDR1 is SGHRS and CDR2 is YFSETQ. The CDR3 DNA follows: TGCGCCAGCAGCCCGGGGACAGGGCCTGGAAACACCATATATTTT. As protein: CASSPGTGPGNTIYF.

The chain joins TRBV2 to TRBJ2-7, with 13 bases aligning to TRBD2. V lost 6 bases, J lost 5 bases, and 4 bases stayed unmatched. The CDR3 sequence is 14 residues long. Germline CDR1 reads SNHLY; CDR2 reads FYNNEI. The CDR3: CASSGGLAGDEQYF. The CDR3 coding sequence is TGTGCCAGCAGCGGTGGACTAGCGGGAGACGAGCAGTACTTC. Full variable domain (remainder filled in from reference TRBV2 and TRBJ2-7): EPEVTQTPSHQVTQMGQEVILRCVPISNHLYFYWYRQILGQKVEFLVSFYNNEISEKSEIFDDQFSVERPDGSNFTLKIRSTKLEDSAMYFCASSGGLAGDEQYFGPGTRLTVT.

The CDR3 loop is CASRRDRGSNTEAFF. CDR3 DNA sequence: TGCGCCAGCAGACGGGACAGGGGCTCGAACACTGAAGCTTTCTTT. This chain connects TRBV5-1 to TRBJ1-1, with 10 bases aligning to TRBD1. The germline CDR1 and CDR2 sequences are SGHRS and YFSETQ. This CDR3 is built from 15 residues. J lost 1 base, V lost 5 bases, and 5 bases had no gene match. Using reference TRBV5-1 and TRBJ1-1 for the parts outside the CDR3, the full variable domain is KAGVTQTPRYLIKTRGQQVTLSCSPISGHRSVSWYQQTPGQGLQFLFEYFSETQRNKGNFPGRFSGRQFSNSRSEMNVSTLELGDSALYLCASRRDRGSNTEAFFGQGTRLTVV.

This rearrangement joins TRBV13 to TRBJ2-1; D is unclear. The V gene lost 6 bases and the J gene lost 0 bases, with 15 bases spanning the gap. CDR1 PRHDT and CDR2 FYEKMQ come from the germline V gene (reference sequence). This CDR3 is built from 16 residues. The CDR3 DNA sequence: TGTGCCAGCAGTTCCGAGACCCACAGCTCCTACAATGAGCAGTTCTTC. Amino acid sequence: CASSSETHSSYNEQFF.

V gene TRBV6-5 combines with J gene TRBJ1-2; 8 positions match TRBD1. CDR3 size: 15 residues. Trimming removed 4 bases from V and 4 bases from J; junction bases left unmatched: 8. The germline gives CDR1 MNHEY, CDR2 SVGAGI. CDR3 loop: CASSSRQGSRYGYTF. The CDR3 nucleotides are TGTGCCAGCAGTTCAAGACAGGGGAGCCGCTATGGCTACACCTTC.

This clone was observed a handful of times. The chain has TRBV28 and TRBJ2-7; perhaps TRBD1 as D (6 bases). V was clipped by 5 bases and J by 6 bases, with 17 bases between them. The CDR3 loop spans 14 amino acids. CDR1 is MDHEN and CDR2 is SYDVKM in the germline V gene. CDR3 coding DNA: TGTGCCAGCAGTCCGCCAGGGGCCCGAGGCGAGCAGTACGTC. Protein: CASSPPGARGEQYV.

This clone was detected only a few times. The chain couples TRBV6-1 to TRBJ1-1, with D tentatively TRBD1 (6 bases). Looked up from germline, CDR1 is MNHNS and CDR2 is SASEGT. CDR3 length: 15 residues. The germline V and J ends were trimmed by 2 bases and 0 bases, with 10 bases remaining between them. CDR3 DNA: TGTGCCAGCAGTGAACTCACAGGGATGAACACTGAAGCTTTCTTT. This codes for CASSELTGMNTEAFF.